This T cell receptor beta chain was recorded in a study of glioma-infiltrating T cells after dendritic cell vaccination. Across the study: Patients received autologous tumor lysate-pulsed dendritic cell vaccination between about 2003 and 2013. Whole-study findings and limits: Complete blood and tumor specimen sets were limited to few patients.

On this clone itself: Its matching antigen is unknown.

Trimming took off 3 bases at V and 7 bases at J, with 18 bases between the two ends. The CDR3 is 14 amino acids. Germline V gene lookup returns CDR1 GTSNPN and CDR2 SVGIG (reference sequence). Data came from immunoSEQ multiplex PCR; TCRdb stores just in-frame clones and leaves some out. The sample lists roughly 100,000 clones; roughly 79% were seen once. Sequencing used blood, obtained before dendritic cell vaccination. The chain couples TRBV30 to TRBJ1-2; D is possibly TRBD1 (6 bases). This clonotype was sampled from a human donor with glioblastoma. The CDR3 protein is CAWRHKGGRGGYTF. DNA for the CDR3: TGTGCCTGGAGACACAAGGGGGGGCGCGGTGGCTACACCTTC.